This T cell receptor (beta chain) was recorded in a study of blood T cell repertoires in COVID-19. Study-level information: Sample material is recorded as cDNA or gDNA derived from T cells, B-cell-depleted T cells, or PBMCs.

The assay was immunoSEQ multiplex PCR, and TCRdb's table has in-frame clones only and misses some. The repertoire has 150,000 to 180,000 clones, roughly 88% of them found once; the top ten carry 0.6% to 0.7%. A Seattle source enrolled patients during active infection and followed them longitudinally. From germline, CDR1 is LNHDA and CDR2 SQIVND (reference sequence). There are 15 residues in the CDR3. The J segment lost 3 bases and the V segment lost 1 base, leaving 1 base of the junction unmatched. The clonotype originates from a man aged 60-69 years with COVID-19, enrolled during active disease. Sequences were obtained from peripheral blood. The J gene is TRBJ2-2, the V gene TRBV19; 8 bases fit TRBD2. The CDR3 DNA is TGTGCCAGTAGTATAGCGGGGGGGGACACCGGGGAGCTGTTTTTT. It yields the protein CASSIAGGDTGELFF. The full variable domain, its missing parts supplied by reference TRBV19 and TRBJ2-2, is DGGITQSPKYLFRKEGQNVTLSCEQNLNHDAMYWYRQDPGQGLRLIYYSQIVNDFQKGDIAEGYSVSREKKESFPLTVTSAQKNPTAFYLCASSIAGGDTGELFFGEGSRLTVL.